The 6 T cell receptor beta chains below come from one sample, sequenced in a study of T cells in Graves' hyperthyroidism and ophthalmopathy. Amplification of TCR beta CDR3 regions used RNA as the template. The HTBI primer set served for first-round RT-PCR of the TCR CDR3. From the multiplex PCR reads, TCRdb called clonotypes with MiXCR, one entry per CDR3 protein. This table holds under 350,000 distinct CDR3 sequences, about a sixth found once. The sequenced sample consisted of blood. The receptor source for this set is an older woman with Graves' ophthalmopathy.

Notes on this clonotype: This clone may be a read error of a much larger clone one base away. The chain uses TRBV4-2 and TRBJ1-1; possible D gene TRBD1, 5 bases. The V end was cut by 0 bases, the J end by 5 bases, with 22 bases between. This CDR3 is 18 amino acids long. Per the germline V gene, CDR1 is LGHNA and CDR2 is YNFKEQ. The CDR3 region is CASSQESYGGGRGTEAFF. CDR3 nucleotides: TGTGCCAGCAGCCAAGAAAGTTACGGCGGGGGGAGAGGAACTGAAGCTTTCTTT.

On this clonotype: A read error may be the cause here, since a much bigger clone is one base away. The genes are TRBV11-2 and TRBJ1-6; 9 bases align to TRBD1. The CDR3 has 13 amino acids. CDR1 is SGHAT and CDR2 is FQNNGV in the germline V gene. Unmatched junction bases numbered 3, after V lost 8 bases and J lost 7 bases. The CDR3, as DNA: TGTGCCAGCGGACAGGGGACGAATTCACCCCTCCACTTT. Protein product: CASGQGTNSPLHF.

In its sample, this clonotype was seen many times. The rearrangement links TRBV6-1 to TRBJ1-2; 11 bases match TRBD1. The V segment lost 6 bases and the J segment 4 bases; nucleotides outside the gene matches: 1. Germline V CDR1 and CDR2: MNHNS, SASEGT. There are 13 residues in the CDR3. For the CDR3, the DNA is TGTGCCAGCAGGGGGACAGGGGGCTATGGCTACACCTTC. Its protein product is CASRGTGGYGYTF.

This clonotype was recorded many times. CDR3 residues: CASSPYLADQNNEQFF. CDR3 coding DNA: TGTGCCAGCAGCCCATATCTAGCGGATCAGAACAATGAGCAGTTCTTC. The chain carries TRBV3-1 and TRBJ2-1; 7 bases fit TRBD2. This CDR3 has 16 residues. V was pared by 4 bases and J by 5 bases, with 11 bases of the junction left unmatched. Germline-derived CDR1 and CDR2 are LGHDT and YNNKEL (reference sequence).

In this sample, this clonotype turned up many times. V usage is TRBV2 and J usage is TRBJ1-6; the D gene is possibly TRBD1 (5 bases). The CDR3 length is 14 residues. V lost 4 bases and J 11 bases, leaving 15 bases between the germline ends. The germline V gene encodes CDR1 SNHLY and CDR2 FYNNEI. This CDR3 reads CASSVEQAQTPLHF. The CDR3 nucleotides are TGTGCCAGCAGTGTAGAACAGGCACAAACACCCCTCCACTTT.

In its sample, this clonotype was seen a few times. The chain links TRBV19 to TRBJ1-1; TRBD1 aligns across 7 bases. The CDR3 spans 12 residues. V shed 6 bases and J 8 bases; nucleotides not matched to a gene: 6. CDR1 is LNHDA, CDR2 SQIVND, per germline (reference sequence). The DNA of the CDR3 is TGTGCCAGTAGACGAACGGGACAGGAAGCTTTCTTT. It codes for CASRRTGQEAFF. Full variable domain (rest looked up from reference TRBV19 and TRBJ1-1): DGGITQSPKYLFRKEGQNVTLSCEQNLNHDAMYWYRQDPGQGLRLIYYSQIVNDFQKGDIAEGYSVSREKKESFPLTVTSAQKNPTAFYLCASRRTGQEAFFGQGTRLTVV.